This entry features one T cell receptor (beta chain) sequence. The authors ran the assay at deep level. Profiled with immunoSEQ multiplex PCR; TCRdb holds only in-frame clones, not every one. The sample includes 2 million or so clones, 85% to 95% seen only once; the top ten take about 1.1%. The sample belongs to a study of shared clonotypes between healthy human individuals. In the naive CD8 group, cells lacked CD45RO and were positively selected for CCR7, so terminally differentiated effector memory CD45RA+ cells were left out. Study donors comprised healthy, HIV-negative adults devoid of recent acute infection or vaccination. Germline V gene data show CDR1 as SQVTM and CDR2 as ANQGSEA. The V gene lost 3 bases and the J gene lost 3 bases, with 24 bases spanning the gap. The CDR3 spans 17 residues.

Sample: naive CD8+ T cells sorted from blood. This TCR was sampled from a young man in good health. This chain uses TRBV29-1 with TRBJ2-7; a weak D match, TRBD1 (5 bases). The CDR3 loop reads CSVDLGHPIALFYEQYF. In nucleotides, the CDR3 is TGCAGCGTTGATTTAGGACATCCTATAGCCCTTTTCTACGAGCAGTACTTC.